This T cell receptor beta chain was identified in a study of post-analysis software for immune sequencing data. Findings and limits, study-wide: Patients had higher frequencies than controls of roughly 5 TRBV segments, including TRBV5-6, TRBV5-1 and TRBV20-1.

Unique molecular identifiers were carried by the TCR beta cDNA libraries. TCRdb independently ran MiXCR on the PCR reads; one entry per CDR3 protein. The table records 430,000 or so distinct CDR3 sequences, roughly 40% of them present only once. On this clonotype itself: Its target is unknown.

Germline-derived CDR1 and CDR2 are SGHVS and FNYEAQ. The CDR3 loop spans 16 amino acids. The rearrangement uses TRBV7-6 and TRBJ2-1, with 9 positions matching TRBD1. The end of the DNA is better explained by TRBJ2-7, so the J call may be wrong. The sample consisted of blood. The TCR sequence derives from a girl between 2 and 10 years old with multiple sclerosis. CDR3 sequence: CASSVGQGISYNEQYF. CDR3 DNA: TGTGCCAGCAGCGTAGGACAGGGGATCTCCTACAATGAGCAGTACTTC.